This T cell receptor beta chain came from a study of early T cells in non-severe SARS-CoV-2 infection. This clonotype was found many times. The junction had 6 bases not matched to a gene; V was cut back by 1 base and J by 2 bases. The CDR3 consists of 15 residues. Germline V lookup: CDR1 DFQATT, CDR2 SNEGSKA (reference sequence). TCRdb processed the 5' RACE reads anew with MiXCR; each CDR3 protein has one entry. Here the sample spans 90,000 to 120,000 distinct CDR3 sequences, approximately 10% being singletons. The sequence derives from an adult who was a healthcare worker with PCR-confirmed SARS-CoV-2 infection or an uninfected control (not recorded which). The genes are TRBV20-1 and TRBJ2-5, with 8 bases identical to TRBD2. Input material: whole blood. CDR3 loop: CSARVFSGNQETQYF. The CDR3 DNA follows: TGCAGTGCTAGAGTTTTTAGCGGGAATCAAGAGACCCAGTACTTC.